The T cell receptor (beta chain) described here comes from a study of naive and memory T cell subsets. The CDR3 sequence is 13 residues long. The V gene's germline CDR1 is MDHEN and CDR2 SYDVKM. The V and J ends lost 9 bases and 3 bases, in that order; junction bases with no gene match: 6. Four subsets defined by CD45RA and CD27 were sorted after CD3, CD4, CD8 and live/dead staining. Study outcomes and limitations: Especially in CD8 cells, naive repertoires contained a few larger clonotypes, possibly CD45RA-re-expressing memory cells.

Two oligonucleotides, mixed equimolar, formed the beta constant-region primer covering TRBC1 and TRBC2. Ligated cDNA was amplified by four rounds of PCR with nested alpha and beta constant-region primers and SP2. TCRdb re-derived calls from the UMI-ligation and nested PCR reads in MiXCR, one entry per CDR3 protein. The sample includes 150,000 or so distinct CDR3 sequences, 22% of them seen just once. Regarding this clonotype: Its specificity is not known.

V is TRBV28 and J is TRBJ2-5, with 8 bases identical to TRBD1. The sample was naive CD4+ T cells from blood. The source is a human donor in good health. CDR3 nucleotides: TGTGCCAGTAGACAGGGGTTTAAAGAGACCCAGTACTTC. Its protein is CASRQGFKETQYF. Using reference TRBV28 and TRBJ2-5 for the parts outside the CDR3, the full variable domain is DVKVTQSSRYLVKRTGEKVFLECVQDMDHENMFWYRQDPGLGLRLIYFSYDVKMKEKGDIPEGYSVSREKKERFSLILESASTNQTSMYLCASRQGFKETQYFGPGTRLLVL.